These 21 T cell receptor beta chains were all obtained from the same sample, sequenced in a study of a mutant IDH1 vaccine in newly diagnosed glioma (dated by TCRdb to the early 2020s). The library was prepared using the immunoSEQ multiplex PCR assay. TCRdb provides this immuneACCESS table in a form limited to in-frame rearrangements. Some clones are lacking; in checked studies, under half of them reflect an unresolved V gene, and why the rest are absent is not known. The table for this sample lists approximately 43,000 clones; about four fifths of them were counted only once. The top ten constitute around 6.5% of the sample. The sample's time point label, in plain terms: week 23, last vaccination. Each vaccine dose, consisting of 300 ug of a 20-mer mutant IDH1 peptide in Montanide, was administered subcutaneously with topical imiquimod. No cognate antigen is known for these TCRs. The sequencing used PBMCs, collected from a glioma patient whose treatment included an IDH1 peptide vaccine. The receptors derive from a middle-aged woman with glioma. Some clones in this sample may be carry-over from other donors' samples.

The chain combines TRBV4-1 with TRBJ2-5; D uncertain. This CDR3 comprises 12 residues. Trimming cost V 6 bases and J 1 base, with 6 bases left between them. The germline V gene encodes CDR1 MGHRA and CDR2 YSYEKL. The CDR3 sequence is CASSGPQETQYF. The DNA for the CDR3 is TGCGCCAGCAGTGGGCCCCAAGAGACCCAGTACTTC.

The rearrangement uses TRBV5-6 and TRBJ2-5; a weak D match, TRBD2 (6 bases). V was trimmed by 6 bases and J by 11 bases, leaving 23 bases between them. CDR1 SGHDT and CDR2 YYEEEE come from the germline V gene. This CDR3 comprises 14 residues. This CDR3 is CASKQPGGVGEQYF. In DNA form, the CDR3 reads TGTGCCAGCAAACAACCCGGCGGGGTCGGTGAGCAGTACTTC.

The chain carries TRBV19 and TRBJ1-1; 7 bases are a match to TRBD1. The CDR3 contains 15 residues. Trimming removed 4 bases from V and 0 bases from J; junction bases left unmatched: 5. Germline V gives CDR1 LNHDA, CDR2 SQIVND (reference sequence). The CDR3 here is CASSTRQGLNTEAFF. Here the CDR3 DNA reads TGTGCCAGTAGTACCCGACAGGGTCTGAACACTGAAGCTTTCTTT.

The count of this clone is one. V usage is TRBV19 and J usage is TRBJ1-1; the match to TRBD1 covers 9 bases. V lost 8 bases, J lost 2 bases, and 6 bases stayed unmatched. CDR1 is LNHDA, CDR2 SQIVND, per germline (reference sequence). The CDR3 extends over 14 amino acids. The CDR3 bases are TGTGCCAGTTCCCGGGACAGGGTCAACACTGAAGCTTTCTTT. Residues: CASSRDRVNTEAFF.

The chain uses TRBV9 and TRBJ2-5, with a tentative D call TRBD1 (6 bases). Matching the DNA end better, TRBJ2-7 makes the J call doubtful. The CDR3 is 16 residues long. Germline V gives CDR1 SGDLS, CDR2 YYNGEE. The CDR3 DNA is TGTGCCAGCAGCGTAGGGGTTAGGGACACCTCCTACGAGCAGTACTTC. Protein product: CASSVGVRDTSYEQYF.

J is TRBJ2-3 and V is TRBV7-9; D could derive from TRBD1 or TRBD2 (5 bases each). Germline V gene sequence: CDR1 SEHNR, CDR2 FQNEAQ (reference sequence). This CDR3 has 16 amino acids. The V gene lost 1 base and the J gene lost 0 bases, with 11 bases spanning the gap. CDR3 residues: CASSLGGGDSTDTQYF. The CDR3, as DNA: TGTGCCAGCAGCTTAGGTGGGGGAGACAGCACAGATACGCAGTATTTT.

The rearrangement joins TRBV5-1 to TRBJ1-2; maybe TRBD1 (6 bases). Germline V gene lookup returns CDR1 SGHRS and CDR2 YFSETQ. The CDR3 runs to 14 residues. V lost 0 bases and J 7 bases, leaving 13 bases between the germline ends. The CDR3 is CASSLETGFGGYTF. The CDR3 bases are TGCGCCAGCAGCTTGGAAACAGGGTTTGGTGGCTACACCTTC.

The chain is built from TRBV15 and TRBJ2-3; TRBD2 might be the D (5 bases). This CDR3 region has 15 residues. V was shortened by 5 bases and J by 0 bases, with 12 bases between the two germline ends. Germline V gene sequence: CDR1 LNHNV, CDR2 YYDKDF (reference sequence). CDR3 residues: CATSSPPGSTDTQYF. The CDR3 DNA follows: TGTGCCACCAGCTCCCCTCCGGGGAGCACAGATACGCAGTATTTT.

The gene calls are TRBV5-6 and TRBJ2-7; D remains ambiguous. Deletions cut 5 bases from V and 3 bases from J, with 15 bases between. The V gene's germline CDR1 is SGHDT and CDR2 YYEEEE. The CDR3 has 14 residues. The CDR3 loop is CASSVRVRVYEQYF. Here the CDR3 DNA reads TGTGCCAGCAGTGTCCGGGTACGGGTCTACGAGCAGTACTTC.

The table lists this clone with a count of one. The V and J genes are TRBV27 and TRBJ2-1; D possibly matches TRBD1 or TRBD2 (6 bases each). From germline, CDR1 is MNHEY and CDR2 SMNVEV (reference sequence). The CDR3 is made up of 14 amino acids. V lost 2 bases and J 2 bases, leaving 7 bases between the germline ends. The chain's CDR3 is CASSLRGAYNEQFF. The CDR3 bases are TGTGCCAGCAGTTTAAGGGGGGCCTACAATGAGCAGTTCTTC.

The chain couples TRBV29-1 to TRBJ2-2, with 8 positions matching TRBD2. With V trimmed by 4 bases and J by 7 bases, 8 bases remained unmatched. Germline assignment: CDR1 SQVTM and CDR2 ANQGSEA. CDR3 length: 14 amino acids. The CDR3 sequence: CSVVGGRTDGELFF. The CDR3 region has the DNA TGCAGCGTTGTCGGCGGGAGGACCGACGGGGAGCTGTTTTTT.

This clone has a handful of counts. The rearrangement links TRBV5-6 to TRBJ1-1, with D uncertain. Trimming stripped 0 bases from V and 5 bases from J, with 11 bases between. CDR1 is SGHDT and CDR2 is YYEEEE in the germline V gene. The CDR3 spans 14 residues. CDR3 bases: TGTGCCAGCAGCTTGGGGGGTGTGAGTACTGAAGCTTTCTTT. This codes for CASSLGGVSTEAFF.

The rearrangement uses TRBV28 and TRBJ1-5, with a possible D match to TRBD1 (5 bases). There are 14 residues in the CDR3. Trimming took off 4 bases at V and 1 base at J, with 8 bases between the two ends. From germline, CDR1 is MDHEN and CDR2 SYDVKM. The CDR3 region is CASSWAGSNQPQHF. The CDR3 DNA follows: TGTGCCAGCAGTTGGGCAGGGAGCAATCAGCCCCAGCATTTT.

This clone appeared a few times. The CDR3 region has the DNA TGCGCCAGCAGCCAAGATTCTCGCAGCAATCAGCCCCAGCATTTT. It encodes CASSQDSRSNQPQHF. The chain combines TRBV4-1 with TRBJ1-5; D uncertain. Trimming removed 0 bases from V and 1 base from J, with 7 bases in between. Germline lookup yields CDR1 MGHRA and CDR2 YSYEKL. The CDR3 length is 15 residues.

This clone was counted between two and nine times. The rearrangement links TRBV27 to TRBJ1-5, with D perhaps TRBD1 (5 bases). The CDR3 is 14 amino acids. V lost 6 bases to trimming and J lost 5 bases, with 14 bases between them. Germline CDR1 and CDR2: MNHEY and SMNVEV (reference sequence). This CDR3 reads CASSRSGPHQPQHF. In DNA form, the CDR3 reads TGTGCCAGCAGCCGATCGGGGCCGCATCAGCCCCAGCATTTT.

The V call is TRBV4-2, the J call TRBJ2-2, with TRBD1 matching 8 bases. V was pared by 4 bases and J by 5 bases, with 15 bases of the junction left unmatched. The CDR3 length is 18 residues. The germline V gene encodes CDR1 LGHNA and CDR2 YNFKEQ. CDR3 amino acids: CASSRGQGQGEYTGELFF. CDR3 DNA sequence: TGTGCCAGCAGCCGCGGGCAAGGACAGGGAGAATATACCGGGGAGCTGTTTTTT.

This chain joins TRBV4-3 and TRBJ1-2; 7 bases are a match to TRBD1. J gave up 14 bases and V 0 bases, and 12 bases lay outside the gene matches. The CDR3 length is 14 residues. Germline CDR1 LGHNA, CDR2 YSLEER. The CDR3 spells CASSQDLGRQGTTF. CDR3 nucleotide sequence: TGCGCCAGCAGCCAAGATCTTGGGCGACAGGGTACAACCTTC.

A remark on this clone: One end of the junction fails to match germline, which may point to a read error. The chain's CDR3 is CASSPGFQGSYEQYF. CDR3 nucleotides: TGTGCTAGCAGCCCCGGTTTTCAGGGGTCCTACGAGCAGTACTTC. This rearrangement joins TRBV7-7 to TRBJ2-7; D is perhaps TRBD1 (6 bases). CDR3 length equals 15 residues. Germline lookup yields CDR1 SSHAT and CDR2 FNYEAQ (reference sequence).

This chain connects TRBV6-5 to TRBJ1-1; 9 nucleotides align to TRBD1. The V and J ends lost 2 bases and 6 bases, in that order; junction bases with no gene match: 1. The CDR3 length is 13 residues. The V gene's germline CDR1 is MNHEY and CDR2 SVGAGI. The CDR3 region is CASSYDRGAEAFF. The CDR3 DNA reads as TGTGCCAGCAGTTACGACAGGGGGGCTGAAGCTTTCTTT.

This CDR3 is CATSSSQGASAFF. The CDR3 coding sequence is TGTGCCACCAGCAGCTCCCAGGGGGCGTCGGCTTTCTTT. The genes are TRBV15 and TRBJ1-1, with 8 bases lining up with TRBD1. Looked up from germline, CDR1 is LNHNV and CDR2 is YYDKDF (reference sequence). The V and J ends lost 3 bases and 11 bases, in that order; junction bases with no gene match: 8. CDR3 size: 13 residues.

The V gene is TRBV9, the J gene TRBJ2-3; D is possibly TRBD1 or TRBD2 (7 bases each). Trimming removed 4 bases from V and 3 bases from J, with 18 bases in between. Germline V gene data show CDR1 as SGDLS and CDR2 as YYNGEE. CDR3 length: 16 residues. The CDR3 reads CASSQGGGSRTDTQYF. The DNA of the CDR3 is TGTGCCAGCAGCCAGGGGGGGGGTAGTCGAACAGATACGCAGTATTTT.